Each of the 24 T cell receptor beta chains below was sequenced from the same sample in a study of PD-1 blockade in classical Hodgkin lymphoma. Generated by immunoSEQ multiplex PCR, the TCRdb table keeps only in-frame clones and is missing some. The sample carries 45,000 to 60,000 clones, around 90% recorded once. Time point reported: newly diagnosed, previously untreated cHL patient sample. The sample taken for sequencing was peripheral blood mononuclear cells (PBMCs). These receptors were obtained from a human donor with classical Hodgkin lymphoma.

The rearrangement uses TRBV5-1 and TRBJ1-1, with 7 positions matching TRBD1. The V gene's germline CDR1 is SGHRS and CDR2 YFSETQ. The V segment lost 5 bases and the J segment 6 bases; nucleotides outside the gene matches: 10. CDR3 length equals 14 residues. The DNA of the CDR3 is TGCGCCAGCAGGTCGCAGGGGGGGCTCTCTGAAGCTTTCTTT. This encodes CASRSQGGLSEAFF.

In DNA form, the CDR3 reads TGTGCCAGCAGTCCCTACCAGGGGCGGGAGGGCCGGTACGAGCAGTACTTC. Translated: CASSPYQGREGRYEQYF. The chain has TRBV28 and TRBJ2-7, with 9 bases that match TRBD2. The CDR3 runs to 17 residues. Germline V gene data show CDR1 as MDHEN and CDR2 as SYDVKM. Trimming at V came to 5 bases and at J to 4 bases, leaving 15 bases not matched to a gene.

CDR3 sequence reads: CSVEEAGSEAFF. Written as DNA, the CDR3 is TGCAGCGTTGAAGAGGCAGGATCTGAAGCTTTCTTT. This chain joins TRBV29-1 and TRBJ1-1, with D uncertain. This CDR3 has 12 residues. In germline, CDR1 is SQVTM, CDR2 ANQGSEA. V lost 0 bases to trimming and J lost 6 bases, with 8 bases between them.

The V call is TRBV5-8, the J call TRBJ1-5; D not resolved. CDR1 is SGHTS and CDR2 is YDEGEE in the germline V gene. Trimming took 4 bases from V and 6 from J, leaving 11 bases between them. The CDR3 is 13 residues long. The DNA for the CDR3 is TGTGCCAGCAGCATAGCGGCGGGTCAGCCCCAGCATTTT. Translated: CASSIAAGQPQHF.

As DNA, the CDR3 is TGTGCCACCGATCTGGGGACAGGGGCTGGCTACACCTTC. This gives the protein CATDLGTGAGYTF. The chain uses TRBV19 and TRBJ1-2, with 10 bases fitting TRBD1. There are 13 residues in the CDR3. Germline CDR1 reads LNHDA; CDR2 reads SQIVND (reference sequence). V shed 10 bases and J 7 bases; nucleotides not matched to a gene: 9.

The chain combines TRBV6-1 with TRBJ2-7; the match to TRBD2 covers 10 bases. The CDR3 extends over 14 amino acids. From germline, CDR1 is MNHNS and CDR2 SASEGT. Losses at the gene ends were 2 bases for V and 5 bases for J; bases not matched to a gene: 3. The CDR3 is CASSESGRAHEQYV. DNA of the CDR3: TGTGCCAGCAGTGAAAGCGGGAGGGCCCACGAGCAGTACGTC.

The V gene is TRBV5-1, the J gene TRBJ1-1, with TRBD1 as a possible D gene (6 bases). Germline lookup yields CDR1 SGHRS and CDR2 YFSETQ. This CDR3 comprises 15 residues. The V end lost 4 bases, the J end lost 2 bases, and 15 bases lay between the germline ends. CDR3 in amino acids: CASSGLQGGNTEAFF. The CDR3 DNA sequence: TGCGCCAGCAGCGGACTACAGGGTGGCAACACTGAAGCTTTCTTT.

V usage is TRBV30 and J usage is TRBJ2-7; 9 bases are a match to TRBD1. Germline CDR1 is GTSNPN and CDR2 is SVGIG (reference sequence). The CDR3 runs 13 residues. After removal of 7 bases from V and 2 bases from J, the junction contained 6 bases not matched to a gene. The CDR3 reads CAFSGQGAYEQYV. For the CDR3, the DNA is TGTGCCTTCTCGGGACAGGGCGCCTACGAGCAGTACGTC.

This rearrangement joins TRBV29-1 to TRBJ2-1; the D gene is possibly TRBD1 (5 bases). This CDR3 contains 11 residues. V lost 5 bases and J lost 8, with 10 bases in between. Germline V gene lookup returns CDR1 SQVTM and CDR2 ANQGSEA. The CDR3 reads CSVKGVDEQFF. CDR3 coding DNA: TGCAGCGTTAAAGGGGTGGATGAGCAGTTCTTC.

V is TRBV30 and J is TRBJ1-3, with D possibly TRBD1 on 5 matching bases. CDR1 and CDR2 from the germline V gene are GTSNPN and SVGIG (reference sequence). The CDR3 runs 13 residues. The V end was cut by 1 base, the J end by 7 bases, with 11 bases between. CDR3 DNA: TGTGCCTGGAGTGCAGGGTGGCTCAACACCATATATTTT. It codes for CAWSAGWLNTIYF.

This clone has only one observation. The chain uses TRBV29-1 and TRBJ2-7; perhaps D is TRBD1 or TRBD2 (5 bases each). The CDR3 consists of 11 residues. V lost 6 bases and J lost 5, with 11 bases in between. CDR1 is SQVTM, CDR2 ANQGSEA, per germline. CDR3 sequence reads: CSVERGNEQYF. The DNA of the CDR3 is TGCAGCGTAGAGAGGGGAAACGAGCAGTACTTC.

V and J are TRBV7-2 and TRBJ2-5; 11 positions match TRBD2. J lost 3 bases, V lost 1 base, and 7 bases had no gene match. This CDR3 has 17 residues. The germline V gene has CDR1 SGHTA and CDR2 FQGNSA. The CDR3 sequence: CASSLVASGRRKETQYF. The CDR3 DNA reads TGTGCCAGCAGCTTAGTGGCTAGCGGGAGGAGGAAAGAGACCCAGTACTTC.

The V and J genes are TRBV7-8 and TRBJ2-3, with D unresolved. The CDR3 is 14 amino acids. CDR1 SGHVS and CDR2 FQNEAQ come from the germline V gene. The ends were cut back, 7 bases at V and 6 bases at J, with 17 bases in the middle. CDR3 sequence (DNA): TGTGCCAGCACCCTGACACCAACTGGGGATACGCAGTATTTT. Protein product: CASTLTPTGDTQYF.

The chain combines TRBV9 with TRBJ2-2; 8 bases agree with TRBD2. V trimming: 0 bases; J trimming: 5 bases; junction bases outside the gene matches: 6. Germline CDR1 SGDLS, CDR2 YYNGEE. The CDR3 has 16 amino acids. The CDR3: CASSVVSSGITGELFF. CDR3 nucleotides: TGTGCCAGCAGCGTAGTGAGTAGCGGGATAACCGGGGAGCTGTTTTTT.

This clone showed up just once. The chain is built from TRBV7-8 and TRBJ2-1, with a weak D call TRBD1 (6 bases). The CDR3 covers 15 residues. The V end lost 2 bases, the J end lost 8 bases, and 16 bases lay between the germline ends. Looked up from germline, CDR1 is SGHVS and CDR2 is FQNEAQ. CDR3 sequence reads: CASSLSGQGTHEQFF. The CDR3 nucleotides read TGTGCCAGCAGCTTAAGTGGGCAGGGGACCCATGAGCAGTTCTTC.

V and J are TRBV7-3 and TRBJ1-1; D gene unclear. Germline V gene data show CDR1 as SGHTA and CDR2 as FQGTGA. Trimming shortened V by 2 bases and J by 0 bases, and 7 bases separated the two germline ends. The CDR3 sequence is 14 residues long. DNA for the CDR3: TGTGCCAGCAGCTTAGGAAGCATGAACACTGAAGCTTTCTTT. Residues: CASSLGSMNTEAFF.

The chain carries TRBV28 and TRBJ1-5; the D gene is possibly TRBD1 (5 bases). This CDR3 has 15 residues. The germline gives CDR1 MDHEN, CDR2 SYDVKM. V was pared by 2 bases and J by 2 bases, with 10 bases between. In DNA form, the CDR3 reads TGTGCCAGCAGTTTAAATGGGGCTGGCAATCAGCCCCAGCATTTT. It codes for CASSLNGAGNQPQHF. Full variable domain (missing parts from reference TRBV28 and TRBJ1-5): DVKVTQSSRYLVKRTGEKVFLECVQDMDHENMFWYRQDPGLGLRLIYFSYDVKMKEKGDIPEGYSVSREKKERFSLILESASTNQTSMYLCASSLNGAGNQPQHFGDGTRLSIL.

The V gene is TRBV7-9, the J gene TRBJ1-1, with TRBD1 as a possible D gene (6 bases). The CDR3 runs to 14 residues. Germline-derived CDR1 and CDR2 are SEHNR and FQNEAQ (reference sequence). V was cut by 2 bases and J by 2 bases, with 9 bases left in between. The CDR3 loop reads CASSLLGGNTEAFF. CDR3 coding DNA: TGTGCCAGCAGCTTATTAGGGGGTAACACTGAAGCTTTCTTT.

The rearrangement links TRBV6-1 to TRBJ1-5; D ambiguous. V gave up 2 bases and J gave up 7 bases, with 9 bases separating them. CDR3 size: 13 residues. Germline CDR1 is MNHNS and CDR2 is SASEGT. CDR3 sequence: CASSEREAQPQHF. As DNA, the CDR3 is TGTGCCAGCAGTGAAAGGGAGGCGCAGCCCCAGCATTTT.

The chain is built from TRBV7-9 and TRBJ2-1; D gene unclear. The germline CDR1 and CDR2 sequences are SEHNR and FQNEAQ (reference sequence). Trimming took off 4 bases at V and 7 bases at J, with 11 bases between the two ends. The CDR3 is 13 residues long. The DNA for the CDR3 is TGTGCCAGCAGCTCGGCAAAGGAGAATGAGCAGTTCTTC. Translation: CASSSAKENEQFF.

This chain uses TRBV27 with TRBJ2-3; D not certain. CDR3 length: 13 residues. CDR1 and CDR2 (germline): MNHEY, SMNVEV (reference sequence). The V end lost 2 bases, the J end lost 5 bases, and 8 bases lay between the germline ends. The CDR3 protein is CASSLGPLDTQYF. In nucleotides, the CDR3 is TGTGCCAGCAGTTTAGGGCCGCTAGATACGCAGTATTTT.

The chain has TRBV7-2 and TRBJ2-3, with D possibly TRBD1 on 5 matching bases. CDR1 is SGHTA and CDR2 is FQGNSA in the germline V gene. The CDR3 contains 13 residues. The germline V and J ends were trimmed by 1 base and 5 bases, with 7 bases remaining between them. This chain's CDR3 is CASSLGQRDTQYF. The DNA for the CDR3 is TGTGCCAGCAGCTTAGGACAGAGAGATACGCAGTATTTT. Full variable domain (missing parts from reference TRBV7-2 and TRBJ2-3): GAGVSQSPSNKVTEKGKDVELRCDPISGHTALYWYRQSLGQGLEFLIYFQGNSAPDKSGLPSDRFSAERTGGSVSTLTIQRTQQEDSAVYLCASSLGQRDTQYFGPGTRLTVL.

V gene TRBV29-1 combines with J gene TRBJ1-6; D is possibly TRBD1 (6 bases). CDR1 is SQVTM, CDR2 ANQGSEA, per germline. This CDR3 has 14 amino acids. Trimming took 6 bases from V and 8 from J, leaving 17 bases between them. CDR3 DNA: TGCAGCGTAACGACCGGGACAAGGGATTCACCCCTCCACTTT. It encodes CSVTTGTRDSPLHF.

The rearrangement joins TRBV7-3 to TRBJ2-2; no clear D. Trimming removed 4 bases from V and 7 bases from J, with 7 bases in between. CDR1 SGHTA and CDR2 FQGTGA come from the germline V gene. The length of the CDR3 is 12 residues. The CDR3 bases are TGTGCCAGCAGCTCACAACACGGGGAGCTGTTTTTT. Its translation is CASSSQHGELFF.